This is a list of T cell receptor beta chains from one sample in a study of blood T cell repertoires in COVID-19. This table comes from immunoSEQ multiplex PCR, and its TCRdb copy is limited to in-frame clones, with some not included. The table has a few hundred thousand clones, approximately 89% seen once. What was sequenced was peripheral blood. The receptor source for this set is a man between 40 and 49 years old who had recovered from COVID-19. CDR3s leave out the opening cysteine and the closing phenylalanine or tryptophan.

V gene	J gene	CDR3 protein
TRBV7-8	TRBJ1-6	ASSLEGQGASYNSPLH
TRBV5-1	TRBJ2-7	ASSSYEVGTPYEQY
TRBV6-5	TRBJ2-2	ASSNGGELF
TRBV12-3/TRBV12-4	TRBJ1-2	ASRPTGSYGYT
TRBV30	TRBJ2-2	AWSISRNTGELF
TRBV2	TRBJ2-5	AATADQETQY
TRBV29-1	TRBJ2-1	SVRDRTYNEQF
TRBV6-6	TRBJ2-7	ASSFGQGDHEQY
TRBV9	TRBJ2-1	ASSHKRGWRDGPNEQF
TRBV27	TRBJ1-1	ASSRGDRLTEAF